The rows below give T cell receptor beta chains drawn from one sample of a study of cytomegalovirus exposure and HLA in healthy donors. Some clones are missing from TCRdb's copy, which holds only in-frame ones; the method was immunoSEQ multiplex PCR. This table has 210,000 or so clones, 85% appearing once. The sequenced sample consisted of PBMCs. These receptors were obtained from a girl aged 2 to 9 in good health and CMV-seronegative. CDR3s include the opening cysteine and the closing phenylalanine or tryptophan. Fields, in order: J gene, clone size, D gene, V gene, CDR3 protein, CDR3 DNA. D genes are given only for firm matches. Rows give clone size only sometimes, using once, few, many, or a class for an expanded clone.

>TRBJ2-5|.|TRBD2|TRBV5-1
CASSSLIAGGTGETQYF
TGCGCCAGCAGCTCCCTGATAGCGGGGGGAACCGGGGAGACCCAGTACTTC
>TRBJ2-7|.|TRBD1|TRBV25-1
CASGQGMVPYEQYF
TGTGCCAGCGGACAGGGAATGGTCCCCTACGAGCAGTACTTC
>TRBJ2-3|.|TRBD2|TRBV18
CASSPPGLAGFSTDTQYF
TGTGCCAGCTCACCGCCCGGACTAGCCGGGTTTAGCACAGATACGCAGTATTTT
>TRBJ2-3|.|.|TRBV6-4
CASKAGDTQYF
TGTGCCAGCAAGGCGGGAGATACGCAGTATTTT
>TRBJ2-1|.|.|TRBV4-1
CASSLYLSSYNEQFF
TGCGCCAGCAGCCTGTACTTAAGCTCCTACAATGAGCAGTTCTTC
>TRBJ1-1|.|.|TRBV6-6
CASIRVVNTEAFF
TGTGCCAGCATCCGGGTGGTGAACACTGAAGCTTTCTTT
>TRBJ2-7|.|TRBD2|TRBV11-2
CASSPISGGGYEQYF
TGTGCCAGCAGCCCGATTAGCGGGGGAGGGTACGAGCAGTACTTC
>TRBJ2-1|.|.|TRBV29-1
CSVLEMGGNEQFF
TGCAGCGTACTAGAAATGGGAGGTAATGAGCAGTTCTTC
>TRBJ2-3|.|.|TRBV2
CASSEFRAGKGTQYF
TGTGCCAGCAGTGAATTTAGGGCAGGGAAGGGTACGCAGTATTTT
>TRBJ2-7|.|.|TRBV2
CASRGKYYEQYF
TGTGCCAGCAGAGGAAAATACTACGAGCAGTACTTC
>TRBJ1-5|.|.|TRBV6-5
CASSRYSNQPQHF
TGTGCCAGCAGTCGGTATAGCAATCAGCCCCAGCATTTT
>TRBJ1-2|once|.|TRBV29-1
CSVEDGGNNYGYTF
TGCAGCGTTGAAGACGGGGGAAATAACTATGGCTACACCTTC
>TRBJ2-7|.|.|TRBV5-4
CASSSSSEQYF
TGTGCCAGCAGCTCGAGTAGCGAGCAGTACTTC
>TRBJ2-2|.|.|TRBV27
CASAGFRLDTGELFF
TGTGCCAGTGCAGGGTTTCGGTTGGACACCGGGGAGCTGTTTTTT
>TRBJ2-7|.|TRBD2|TRBV13
CASCSGGLGEQYF
TGTGCCAGTTGCTCGGGGGGGTTAGGCGAGCAGTACTTC
>TRBJ1-1|.|.|TRBV2
CASSDTVNTEAFF
TGTGCCAGCAGTGACACGGTGAACACTGAAGCTTTCTTT
>TRBJ2-2|few|TRBD1|TRBV2
CASRRQGPYTGELFF
TGTGCCAGCAGACGACAGGGGCCTTACACCGGGGAGCTGTTTTTT
>TRBJ2-2|.|TRBD1|TRBV27
CASSRDREMPGELFF
TGTGCCAGCAGTAGGGACAGGGAGATGCCCGGGGAGCTGTTTTTT
>TRBJ2-7|.|.|TRBV19
CASSFSVRGSPYEQYF
TGTGCCAGTAGTTTTTCAGTCAGGGGATCTCCCTACGAGCAGTACTTC
>TRBJ1-2|.|.|TRBV29-1
CSVTRDTPNYGYTF
TGCAGCGTGACCCGGGACACCCCCAACTATGGCTACACCTTC
>TRBJ2-3|.|.|TRBV11-2
CASSLDFTSGDTDTQYF
TGTGCCAGCAGCTTAGATTTTACGAGCGGCGACACAGATACGCAGTATTTT
>TRBJ2-3|.|.|TRBV7-2
CASSLVAADTQYF
TGTGCCAGCAGCTTAGTAGCCGCAGATACGCAGTATTTT
>TRBJ2-5|.|.|TRBV5-1
CASSLAGRRETQYF
TGCGCCAGCAGCTTGGCAGGGAGGCGAGAGACCCAGTACTTC
>TRBJ1-2|once|TRBD1|TRBV2
CASSAGGWDGYTF
TGTGCCAGCAGTGCAGGGGGCTGGGATGGCTACACCTTC
>TRBJ2-5|.|TRBD2|TRBV7-2
CASSLSGGETQYF
TGTGCCAGCAGCTTAAGCGGGGGGGAGACCCAGTACTTC
>TRBJ1-1|.|.|TRBV5-1
CASSLVGRGNTEAFF
TGCGCCAGCAGCTTGGTCGGCAGGGGCAACACTGAAGCTTTCTTT
>TRBJ2-3|.|TRBD2|TRBV5-6
CASSRPLAGAFTDTQYF
TGTGCCAGCAGCCGACCGCTAGCGGGGGCCTTCACAGATACGCAGTATTTT
>TRBJ1-2|.|.|TRBV7-8
CASSLATGGYTF
TGTGCCAGCAGCTTAGCGACTGGAGGCTACACCTTC
>TRBJ2-7|.|.|TRBV12-5
CASGLLSFNEQYF
TGTGCTAGTGGTTTGCTATCCTTTAACGAGCAGTACTTC
>TRBJ1-4|.|.|TRBV6-5
CASSDRLTEKLFF
TGTGCCAGCAGCGACAGGCTAACTGAAAAACTGTTTTTT
>TRBJ2-2|.|.|TRBV9
CASSVGPAGTGELFF
TGTGCCAGCAGCGTCGGTCCTGCGGGCACCGGGGAGCTGTTTTTT
>TRBJ2-5|.|.|TRBV29-1
CSVPNGGPGETQYF
TGCAGCGTCCCGAACGGGGGGCCGGGAGAGACCCAGTACTTC
>TRBJ1-4|few|TRBD1|TRBV6-5
CASSRRQGVGEKLFF
TGTGCCAGCAGCCGACGACAGGGTGTAGGTGAAAAACTGTTTTTT
>TRBJ1-3|.|.|TRBV18
CASSPPIDRAYGNTIYF
TGTGCCAGCTCACCACCTATAGACAGAGCGTACGGAAACACCATATATTTT
>TRBJ2-2|.|.|TRBV11-2
CASSLDWRTGELFF
TGTGCCAGCAGTTTGGACTGGCGAACCGGGGAGCTGTTTTTT
>TRBJ2-1|once|TRBD2|TRBV30
CAWSGGLAAYNEQFF
TGTGCCTGGAGTGGGGGACTAGCAGCCTACAATGAGCAGTTCTTC
>TRBJ2-3|.|TRBD2|TRBV19
CASSIRLAGGLPDTQYF
TGTGCCAGTAGTATTAGACTAGCGGGGGGGCTTCCAGATACGCAGTATTTT
>TRBJ1-4|.|TRBD1|TRBV7-9
CASSLGGTVHEKLFF
TGTGCCAGCAGCTTAGGGGGGACAGTCCATGAAAAACTGTTTTTT
>TRBJ1-2|.|.|TRBV5-6
CASSLRRAVNYGYTF
TGTGCCAGCAGCTTGAGGAGGGCTGTTAACTATGGCTACACCTTC
>TRBJ1-5|.|.|TRBV6-1
CASRLDGRSNQPQHF
TGTGCCAGCCGACTCGACGGCAGAAGCAATCAGCCCCAGCATTTT
>TRBJ2-7|.|.|TRBV7-2
CSVFGSNYEQYF
TGTTCTGTTTTTGGGAGCAACTACGAGCAGTACTTC
>TRBJ1-2|.|.|TRBV2
CASRTRESYTF
TGTGCCAGCCGTACACGGGAAAGCTACACCTTC
>TRBJ2-7|.|TRBD2|TRBV27
CASSQYPGGIYEQYF
TGTGCCAGCAGTCAATACCCGGGGGGGATATACGAGCAGTACTTC
>TRBJ1-4|.|.|TRBV18
CASSPVDSDEKLFF
TGTGCCAGCTCACCCGTAGATAGTGATGAAAAACTGTTTTTT
>TRBJ2-5|.|TRBD1|TRBV18
CASSITGGETQYF
TGTGCCAGCTCTATCACAGGGGGAGAGACCCAGTACTTC
>TRBJ2-5|few|TRBD2|TRBV19
CASSIAGPTSGEETQYF
TGTGCCAGTAGTATAGCCGGCCCGACTAGCGGGGAAGAGACCCAGTACTTC
>TRBJ2-7|.|TRBD2|TRBV7-2
CASSSTTSGGSYEQYF
TGTGCCAGCAGCTCCACGACTAGCGGGGGCTCCTACGAGCAGTACTTC
>TRBJ2-7|once|.|TRBV10-1
CASSDSGAQNEQYF
TGCGCCAGCAGTGATTCAGGGGCGCAGAACGAGCAGTACTTC
>TRBJ2-5|.|.|TRBV7-9
CSSSPSASRLQETQYF
TGTTCCAGCAGCCCTTCGGCTAGCAGACTCCAAGAGACCCAGTACTTC
>TRBJ2-6|.|.|TRBV5-1
CASSLGSSGAGANVLTF
TGCGCCAGCAGCTTGGGGTCGTCGGGGGCTGGGGCCAACGTCCTGACTTTC
>TRBJ1-1|few|.|TRBV6-1
CASRSVLNTEAFF
TGTGCCAGCAGGAGCGTCTTGAACACTGAAGCTTTCTTT
>TRBJ1-4|.|.|TRBV6-1
CASSPINEKLFF
TGTGCCAGCAGCCCTATTAATGAAAAACTGTTTTTT
>TRBJ2-5|.|.|TRBV18
CASSPAARETQYF
TGTGCCAGCTCACCGGCGGCGCGAGAGACCCAGTACTTC
>TRBJ1-1|.|TRBD1|TRBV5-1
CASTWGQVNTEAFF
TGCGCCAGCACCTGGGGACAGGTGAACACTGAAGCTTTCTTT
>TRBJ2-7|.|TRBD2|TRBV19
CASSILAGGLNEQYF
TGTGCCAGTAGTATTTTGGCGGGGGGCCTCAACGAGCAGTACTTC